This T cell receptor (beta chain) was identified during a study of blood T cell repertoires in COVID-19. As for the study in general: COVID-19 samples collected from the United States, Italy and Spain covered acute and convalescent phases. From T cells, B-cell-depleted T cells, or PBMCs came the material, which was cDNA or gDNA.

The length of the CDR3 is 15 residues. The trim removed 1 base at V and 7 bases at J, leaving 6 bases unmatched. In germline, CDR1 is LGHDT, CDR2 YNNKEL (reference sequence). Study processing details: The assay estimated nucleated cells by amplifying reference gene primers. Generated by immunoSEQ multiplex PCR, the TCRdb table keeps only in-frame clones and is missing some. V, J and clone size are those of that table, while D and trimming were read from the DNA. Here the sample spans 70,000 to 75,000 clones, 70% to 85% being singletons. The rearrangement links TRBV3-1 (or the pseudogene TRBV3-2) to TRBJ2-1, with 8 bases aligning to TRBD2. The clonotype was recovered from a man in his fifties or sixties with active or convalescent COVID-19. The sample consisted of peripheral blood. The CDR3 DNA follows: TGTGCCAGCAGCCAAGTTCACCGGGGGGGGAATGAGCAGTTCTTC. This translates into CASSQVHRGGNEQFF.